This T cell receptor (beta chain) was identified during a study of early T cells in non-severe SARS-CoV-2 infection. On the study more broadly: The authors sequenced bulk RNA from unsorted whole blood, leaving chains unpaired.

Molecules of cDNA were individually given unique molecular identifiers that were attached to them. TCRdb re-called the 5' RACE reads through MiXCR, storing one row per CDR3 protein. Here the sample spans 100,000 to 120,000 distinct CDR3 sequences, roughly 13% being singletons. From germline, CDR1 is SGHVS and CDR2 FNYEAQ. The CDR3 runs to 14 residues. Trimming shortened V by 4 bases and J by 3 bases, and 13 bases separated the two germline ends. Sequencing was performed on whole blood, taken at baseline. The receptor was derived from an adult who was a healthcare worker with PCR-confirmed SARS-CoV-2 infection or an uninfected control (not recorded which). V and J are TRBV7-6 and TRBJ2-7; either TRBD1 or TRBD2 may fit D (5 bases each). The chain's CDR3 is CASSSTGTVYEQYF. In DNA, the CDR3 is TGTGCCAGCAGCTCCACCGGGACGGTCTACGAGCAGTACTTC.